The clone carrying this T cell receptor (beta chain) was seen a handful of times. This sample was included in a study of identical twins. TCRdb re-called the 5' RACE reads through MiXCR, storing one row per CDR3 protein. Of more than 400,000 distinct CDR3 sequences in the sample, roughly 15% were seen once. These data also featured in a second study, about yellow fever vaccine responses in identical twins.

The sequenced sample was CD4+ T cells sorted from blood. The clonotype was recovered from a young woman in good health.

CDR3 residues: CASSQITGTTDTQYF. In DNA, the CDR3 is TGTGCCAGCAGCCAAATTACGGGAACAACAGATACGCAGTATTTT. The chain links TRBV3-1 to TRBJ2-3; D perhaps matches TRBD2 (5 bases). The CDR3 extends over 15 amino acids. Deletions cut 2 bases from V and 3 bases from J, with 12 bases between. Germline CDR1 LGHDT, CDR2 YNNKEL (reference sequence).